These 25 T cell receptor beta chains came from one sample sequenced in a study of blood T cell repertoires in COVID-19. Some clones are missing from TCRdb's copy, which holds only in-frame ones; the method was immunoSEQ multiplex PCR. Of 250,000 to 350,000 clones listed, 84% are singletons. The sequenced material came from peripheral blood. The source of these receptors is a person between 70 and 80 years old with COVID-19, enrolled during active disease.

This clone was observed a few times. This chain uses TRBV6-1 with TRBJ1-6; a weak D match, TRBD1 (6 bases). This CDR3 spans 18 amino acids. The V end was cut by 0 bases, the J end by 3 bases, with 15 bases between. Germline assignment: CDR1 MNHNS and CDR2 SASEGT. The CDR3 DNA sequence: TGTGCCAGCAGTGAAGCGGCCCCCCACAGGGTCTATAATTCACCCCTCCACTTT. As protein: CASSEAAPHRVYNSPLHF.

V gene TRBV4-2 combines with J gene TRBJ2-3; 10 bases fit TRBD2. The CDR3 is made up of 14 amino acids. CDR1 is LGHNA, CDR2 YNFKEQ, per germline. J lost 6 bases, V lost 3 bases, and 3 bases had no gene match. The DNA of the CDR3 is TGTGCCAGCAGCCAGCTAGCGGGAGCGGATACGCAGTATTTT. Translated, it gives CASSQLAGADTQYF.

Only one count was recorded for this clone. V and J are TRBV5-8 and TRBJ1-1; 7 nucleotides match TRBD1. The trim removed 4 bases at V and 5 bases at J, leaving 8 bases unmatched. The V gene's germline CDR1 is SGHTS and CDR2 YDEGEE. This CDR3 spans 14 amino acids. The CDR3 reads CASSRRGPATEAFF. CDR3 DNA sequence: TGTGCCAGCAGCCGTAGGGGGCCGGCTACTGAAGCTTTCTTT. Drawing the rest from reference TRBV5-8 and TRBJ1-1, the complete variable domain is EAGVTQSPTHLIKTRGQQATLRCSPISGHTSVYWYQQALGLGLQFLLWYDEGEERNRGNFPPRFSGRQFPNYSSELNVNALELEDSALYLCASSRRGPATEAFFGQGTRLTVV.

V is TRBV6-1 and J is TRBJ1-3, with 7 bases identical to TRBD1. The germline V gene has CDR1 MNHNS and CDR2 SASEGT. Trimming cost V 4 bases and J 0 bases; bases outside gene matches: 9. The CDR3 is 17 residues long. In DNA, the CDR3 is TGTGCCAGCAGTGTATCGACAGGGTCGGGCTCTGGAAACACCATATATTTT. It is translated as CASSVSTGSGSGNTIYF.

The J gene is TRBJ2-1, the V gene TRBV6-5, with D perhaps TRBD2 (6 bases). The CDR3 consists of 14 residues. CDR1 is MNHEY and CDR2 is SVGAGI in the germline V gene. The V end was cut by 5 bases, the J end by 4 bases, with 12 bases between. The CDR3 DNA reads as TGTGCCAGCAGTAGCCTGGGGACTTACAATGAGCAGTTCTTC. Translating it yields CASSSLGTYNEQFF.

V usage is TRBV21-1 and J usage is TRBJ1-1; the DNA was not used to check the table's D call, TRBD1. TRBV21-1 is deemed a pseudogene. This CDR3 comprises 17 residues. For the CDR3, the DNA is TGTGCCAGCAGCAAAGGGCGGGGCAGGGGGCGAGAGACTGAAGCTTTCTTT. Its protein product is CASSKGRGRGRETEAFF.

The rearrangement uses TRBV19 and TRBJ1-4; 7 nucleotides agree with TRBD1. This CDR3 has 16 residues. V shed 3 bases, J shed 5 bases, and the junction held 9 bases outside the gene matches. Germline V gene sequence: CDR1 LNHDA, CDR2 SQIVND (reference sequence). The CDR3 coding sequence is TGTGCCAGTAGTATGCCGCGAGGGGGCGGAAATGAAAAACTGTTTTTT. Its translation is CASSMPRGGGNEKLFF.

This clone was detected only a few times. CDR3 bases: TGTGCCAGCAGCTTAGGGTCTTATAGCGGGAGGGCCCTCGAGCAGTACTTC. It translates to CASSLGSYSGRALEQYF. The chain joins TRBV7-6 to TRBJ2-7, with 11 bases identical to TRBD2. CDR3 length: 17 residues. The J segment lost 6 bases and the V segment lost 1 base, leaving 11 bases of the junction unmatched. Germline V CDR1 and CDR2: SGHVS, FNYEAQ.

The V call is TRBV5-1, the J call TRBJ2-1; 12 bases fit TRBD2. The CDR3 consists of 16 residues. Germline V CDR1 and CDR2: SGHRS, YFSETQ. The J segment lost 8 bases and the V segment lost 0 bases, leaving 6 bases of the junction unmatched. CDR3 DNA sequence: TGCGCCAGCAGCTTGGTACTAGCGGGAGGACCGGATGAGCAGTTCTTC. It yields the protein CASSLVLAGGPDEQFF.

V and J are TRBV6-1 and TRBJ2-5; D possibly corresponds to TRBD1 (6 bases). Germline assignment: CDR1 MNHNS and CDR2 SASEGT. The CDR3 extends over 13 amino acids. V lost 3 bases to trimming and J lost 5 bases, with 10 bases between them. This CDR3 reads CASSDWTVETQYF. The CDR3 DNA reads as TGTGCCAGCAGTGATTGGACAGTTGAGACCCAGTACTTC.

The chain carries TRBV7-9 and TRBJ2-5; 9 bases are a match to TRBD1. The CDR3 contains 13 residues. Germline V lookup: CDR1 SEHNR, CDR2 FQNEAQ (reference sequence). Unmatched junction bases numbered 2, after V lost 5 bases and J lost 4 bases. This chain's CDR3 is CASSNRGLETQYF. In DNA form, the CDR3 reads TGTGCCAGCAGCAACAGGGGGCTAGAGACCCAGTACTTC. The variable domain in full, with the rest retrieved from reference TRBV7-9 and TRBJ2-5, is DTGVSQNPRHKITKRGQNVTFRCDPISEHNRLYWYRQTLGQGPEFLTYFQNEAQLEKSRLLSDRFSAERPKGSFSTLEIQRTEQGDSAMYLCASSNRGLETQYFGPGTRLLVL.

In this sample, this clone turned up once. The chain employs TRBV1 and TRBJ2-3; the table's TRBD2 call for D was not verified on the DNA. TRBV1 is noted as a pseudogene. The CDR3 covers 16 residues. The CDR3 is CTSSQSLAGGPDTQYF. The CDR3, as DNA: TGCACCAGCAGCCAATCACTAGCGGGGGGTCCAGATACGCAGTATTTT.

The rearrangement links TRBV28 to TRBJ1-1; D is ambiguous. The germline gives CDR1 MDHEN, CDR2 SYDVKM. The CDR3 totals 14 residues. Trimming cost V 8 bases and J 4 bases, with 17 bases left between them. The CDR3 here is CASGVNGEVTEAFF. CDR3 nucleotide sequence: TGTGCCAGCGGGGTAAATGGGGAGGTCACTGAAGCTTTCTTT.

The chain links TRBV28 to TRBJ2-2, with a tentative D call TRBD1 (6 bases). Trimming removed 6 bases from V and 5 bases from J, with 19 bases in between. CDR1 and CDR2 from the germline V gene are MDHEN and SYDVKM. This CDR3 contains 16 residues. The CDR3 nucleotides are TGTGCCAGCAGGCCCTCCATTCAGGGGCCAACCGGGGAGCTGTTTTTT. It is translated as CASRPSIQGPTGELFF.

The rearrangement joins TRBV5-6 to TRBJ1-2; D is undetermined. Germline CDR1 reads SGHDT; CDR2 reads YYEEEE. This CDR3 region has 15 residues. V gave up 0 bases and J gave up 3 bases, with 12 bases separating them. The chain's CDR3 is CASSLGRLGHYGYTF. Here the CDR3 DNA reads TGTGCCAGCAGCTTGGGGAGGTTAGGTCACTATGGCTACACCTTC.

The chain has TRBV27 and TRBJ2-1; 11 nucleotides align to TRBD2. CDR3 length equals 19 residues. Germline lookup yields CDR1 MNHEY and CDR2 SMNVEV (reference sequence). V shed 5 bases, J shed 8 bases, and the junction held 20 bases outside the gene matches. The CDR3 protein is CASSPGTPRLAGRHHEQFF. CDR3 DNA: TGTGCCAGCAGTCCGGGGACACCCCGACTAGCGGGACGCCACCATGAGCAGTTCTTC.

This chain joins TRBV10-3 and TRBJ2-5; 9 nucleotides align to TRBD2. With 5 bases clipped from V and 3 bases from J, the junction kept 1 base outside the gene matches. Germline V gene lookup returns CDR1 ENHRY and CDR2 SYGVKD. The CDR3 loop spans 13 amino acids. The CDR3 loop reads CAISSSGEETQYF. In nucleotides, the CDR3 is TGTGCCATCAGTTCTAGCGGGGAAGAGACCCAGTACTTC.

The rearrangement joins TRBV7-9 to TRBJ1-1; 9 nucleotides align to TRBD1. In germline, CDR1 is SEHNR, CDR2 FQNEAQ (reference sequence). Losses at the gene ends were 1 base for V and 0 bases for J; bases not matched to a gene: 3. The CDR3 is made up of 16 amino acids. CDR3 loop: CASSLEGQGMNTEAFF. CDR3 nucleotide sequence: TGTGCCAGCAGCTTAGAGGGACAGGGCATGAACACTGAAGCTTTCTTT.

The chain links TRBV28 to TRBJ1-2, with 8 bases fitting TRBD1. V was clipped by 5 bases and J by 7 bases; unmatched bases: 12. The germline V gene has CDR1 MDHEN and CDR2 SYDVKM. The CDR3 contains 15 residues. CDR3 sequence: CASSEAGGAPLGYTF. The DNA for the CDR3 is TGTGCCAGCAGTGAGGCAGGGGGCGCTCCCCTTGGCTACACCTTC.

The rearrangement uses TRBV13 and TRBJ2-5, with D maybe TRBD2 (7 bases). CDR1 is PRHDT and CDR2 is FYEKMQ in the germline V gene (reference sequence). The V end lost 5 bases, the J end lost 1 base, and 20 bases lay between the germline ends. The CDR3 length is 17 residues. The CDR3 bases are TGTGCCAGCAGCGGATTCGGTAGGGGGGGTACCCAAGAGACCCAGTACTTC. Translated, it gives CASSGFGRGGTQETQYF. The complete variable domain, with remaining parts taken from reference TRBV13 and TRBJ2-5, reads AAGVIQSPRHLIKEKRETATLKCYPIPRHDTVYWYQQGPGQDPQFLISFYEKMQSDKGSIPDRFSAQQFSDYHSELNMSSLELGDSALYFCASSGFGRGGTQETQYFGPGTRLLVL.

The chain recombines TRBV19 with TRBJ2-1; D perhaps matches TRBD2 (6 bases). V was cut by 10 bases and J by 7 bases, with 17 bases left in between. Germline-derived CDR1 and CDR2 are LNHDA and SQIVND (reference sequence). The CDR3 covers 13 residues. The DNA of the CDR3 is TGTGCCACCTCTGGGGCGGGATGGAATGAGCAGTTCTTC. Amino acids: CATSGAGWNEQFF.

This rearrangement joins TRBV27 to TRBJ2-1, with 8 bases matching TRBD2. CDR3 length: 15 amino acids. Per the germline V gene, CDR1 is MNHEY and CDR2 is SMNVEV (reference sequence). J lost 4 bases, V lost 7 bases, and 9 bases had no gene match. CDR3 protein: CASTPLAELYNEQFF. The CDR3 region has the DNA TGTGCCAGCACCCCACTAGCGGAACTTTACAATGAGCAGTTCTTC.

V and J are TRBV19 and TRBJ2-5; D might be TRBD2 (6 bases). The CDR3 consists of 16 residues. Trimming shortened V by 0 bases and J by 5 bases, and 16 bases separated the two germline ends. In germline, CDR1 is LNHDA, CDR2 SQIVND (reference sequence). This chain's CDR3 is CASSIENGRTGETQYF. The DNA of the CDR3 is TGTGCCAGTAGTATAGAAAACGGGAGAACCGGGGAGACCCAGTACTTC. Complete variable domain (other parts from reference TRBV19 and TRBJ2-5): DGGITQSPKYLFRKEGQNVTLSCEQNLNHDAMYWYRQDPGQGLRLIYYSQIVNDFQKGDIAEGYSVSREKKESFPLTVTSAQKNPTAFYLCASSIENGRTGETQYFGPGTRLLVL.

The chain couples TRBV2 to TRBJ2-2; TRBD2 is a possible D gene (6 bases). V was trimmed by 8 bases and J by 1 base, leaving 17 bases between them. The CDR3 loop spans 16 amino acids. Per germline, CDR1 SNHLY and CDR2 FYNNEI. This chain's CDR3 is CASGLPYSLNTGELFF. In DNA, the CDR3 is TGTGCCAGCGGACTACCTTACTCTTTGAACACCGGGGAGCTGTTTTTT.

V and J are TRBV28 and TRBJ1-3; no firm D call. The CDR3 extends over 14 amino acids. Trimming pared 4 bases from V and 5 bases from J, leaving 12 bases between. CDR1 and CDR2 (germline): MDHEN, SYDVKM. The CDR3 sequence is CASSSTGWRNTIYF. CDR3 nucleotides: TGTGCCAGCAGTTCCACCGGGTGGAGAAACACCATATATTTT.